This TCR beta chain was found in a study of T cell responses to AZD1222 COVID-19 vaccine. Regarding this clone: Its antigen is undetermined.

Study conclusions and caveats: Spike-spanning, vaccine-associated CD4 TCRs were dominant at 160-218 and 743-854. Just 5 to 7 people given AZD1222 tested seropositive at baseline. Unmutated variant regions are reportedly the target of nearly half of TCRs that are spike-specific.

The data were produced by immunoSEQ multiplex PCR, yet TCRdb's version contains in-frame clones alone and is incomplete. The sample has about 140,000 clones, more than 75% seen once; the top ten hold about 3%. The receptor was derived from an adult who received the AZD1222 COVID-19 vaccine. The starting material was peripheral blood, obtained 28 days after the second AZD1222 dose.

The CDR3 here is CASSLTRPADGYTF. DNA for the CDR3: TGTGCCAGCAGCTTAACGCGCCCGGCGGATGGCTACACCTTC. The J gene is TRBJ1-2, the V gene TRBV7-3; D is unclear. V was clipped by 0 bases and J by 6 bases, with 11 bases between them. The length of the CDR3 is 14 residues. Germline V CDR1 and CDR2: SGHTA, FQGTGA. The full variable domain, rest sourced from reference TRBV7-3 and TRBJ1-2, is GAGVSQTPSNKVTEKGKYVELRCDPISGHTALYWYRQSLGQGPEFLIYFQGTGAADDSGLPNDRFFAVRPEGSVSTLKIQRTERGDSAVYLCASSLTRPADGYTFGSGTRLTVV.